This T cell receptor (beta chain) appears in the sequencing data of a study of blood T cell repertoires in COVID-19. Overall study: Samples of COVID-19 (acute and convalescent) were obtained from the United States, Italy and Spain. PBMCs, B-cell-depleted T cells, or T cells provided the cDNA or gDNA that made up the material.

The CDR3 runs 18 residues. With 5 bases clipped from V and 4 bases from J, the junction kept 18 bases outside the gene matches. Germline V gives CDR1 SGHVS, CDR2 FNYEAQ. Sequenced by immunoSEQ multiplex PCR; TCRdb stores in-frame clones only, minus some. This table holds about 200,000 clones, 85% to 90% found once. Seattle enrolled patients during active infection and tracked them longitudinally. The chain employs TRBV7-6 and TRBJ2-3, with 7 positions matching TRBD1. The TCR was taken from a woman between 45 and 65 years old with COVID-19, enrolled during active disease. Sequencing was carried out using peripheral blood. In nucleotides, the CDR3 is TGTGCCAGCAGCCCGCTGGGTCTACTACAGGGGTCCCCAGATACGCAGTATTTT. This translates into CASSPLGLLQGSPDTQYF.